A few counts support the clone carrying this T cell receptor beta chain. The antigen remains undetermined. The entry originates in a study of regulatory T cells in long-lasting Graves disease. Study as a whole: The criterion for persistent Graves' disease was over 5 years of antithyroid drugs with positive TSH receptor antibodies.

Per the germline V gene, CDR1 is DFQATT and CDR2 is SNEGSKA (reference sequence). Trimming cost V 1 base and J 9 bases, with 16 bases left between them. The CDR3 loop spans 14 amino acids. Study-level findings and limits: TRBV28, TRBJ1-2 and TRBJ2-5 emerged as the favored segments in persistent disease. Persistent Graves' patients showed a TCR diversity that was lower than that of newly diagnosed ones. New patients shared 1,000 or so public clonotypes, and persistent patients shared more, with 2,741.

Time point specified: persistent/refractory GD, antithyroid drugs over 5 years with positive TRAb. There was RNA extracted from PBMCs, and the TCR library was made from it. With iRepertoire HTBI primers and Arm-PCR of CDR3 regions, TCR beta libraries were built. TCRdb reanalysed the multiplex PCR reads using MiXCR and keeps one entry per CDR3 protein. Among around 400,000 distinct CDR3 sequences listed, around 22% were seen once. The chain links TRBV20-1 to TRBJ2-1; D unclear. Specimen: peripheral blood mononuclear cells (PBMCs), collected when the disease was refractory, from a patient treated with antithyroid drugs. This TCR came from a female donor with Graves disease. CDR3 nucleotides: TGCAGTGCTAGAGGGGCTAGGGATTCGAGTGAGCAGTTCTTC. Its translation: CSARGARDSSEQFF.